This T cell receptor beta chain was observed in a study of blood T cells in healthy people across ages. About the study: Template switching recovered approximately one barcoded beta molecule for every two T cells.

CDR3 length: 12 residues. Trimming took 7 bases from V and 5 from J, leaving 12 bases between them. Germline CDR1 is SGHRS and CDR2 is YFSETQ. Together with a sample-barcoded 5' primer, a J-beta primer mix was included in a second PCR lasting about 6 to 11 cycles. A template-switch adaptor containing 12 random nucleotides labeled each cDNA molecule. One entry per CDR3 protein results from TCRdb running MiXCR on the 5' RACE reads. The repertoire consists of 1.5 million to 2 million distinct CDR3 sequences, with about two fifths occurring once and the leading ten covering roughly 23%. Study outcomes and limitations: Age brought a roughly linear fall in TCR beta diversity measured per million T cells. Donor CMV status, an unknown factor, possibly confounded changes in expanded clonotypes.

This clonotype occurred once. Antigen specificity is unknown. Material: blood. The gene calls are TRBV5-1 and TRBJ2-5; no clear D gene. This receptor was obtained from a human donor in good health. CDR3 region: CASGFSSETQYF. CDR3 sequence (DNA): TGCGCCAGCGGATTCTCAAGCGAGACCCAGTACTTC.